The T cell receptor (beta chain) under discussion was sequenced for a study of blood T cell repertoires in COVID-19. As for the study in general: In each case, the material was cDNA or gDNA derived from T cells, B-cell-depleted T cells, or PBMCs.

The CDR3 covers 15 residues. V was trimmed by 4 bases and J by 5 bases, leaving 17 bases between them. CDR1 and CDR2 (germline): MDHEN, SYDVKM. Enrollees, about 18 to 95 years old, lived in approximately 25 US areas. Clinical history reported by participants formed the basis on which cohorts were assigned. This clone has more than one count but fewer than ten. TCRdb keeps only in-frame clones here, not all; method: immunoSEQ multiplex PCR. The sample yields around 340,000 clones, 65% to 90% seen once. This chain uses TRBV28 with TRBJ1-1, with D maybe TRBD1 (6 bases). The sample taken for sequencing was PBMCs or T cells enriched from blood (not recorded which). The TCR comes from a woman in her 40s with acute COVID-19. The CDR3 spells CASSSNRYRETEAFF. The CDR3 DNA is TGTGCCAGCAGTTCAAACCGTTACAGGGAAACTGAAGCTTTCTTT.